The 22 T cell receptor beta chains below all came from one sample that was sequenced in a study of blood T cell repertoires in COVID-19. Generated by immunoSEQ multiplex PCR, the TCRdb table keeps only in-frame clones and is missing some. This table holds some 120,000 clones, less than 90% found once. Sequencing used peripheral blood. These TCRs come from a man aged 65-85 years with acute or convalescent COVID-19.

The gene calls are TRBV5-6 and TRBJ2-1, with D possibly matching TRBD1 (6 bases). Trimming pared 0 bases from V and 8 bases from J, leaving 12 bases between. The CDR3 has 14 amino acids. Germline V lookup: CDR1 SGHDT, CDR2 YYEEEE. The CDR3 here is CASSLEGTRDEQFF. Here the CDR3 DNA reads TGTGCCAGCAGCTTGGAAGGGACAAGGGATGAGCAGTTCTTC.

The chain recombines TRBV18 with TRBJ1-1; perhaps TRBD1 as D (5 bases). This CDR3 has 13 residues. Trimming removed 6 bases from V and 3 bases from J, with 11 bases in between. Germline V gives CDR1 KGHSH, CDR2 LQKENI. The CDR3 spells CASSPDRDTEAFF. In DNA form, the CDR3 reads TGTGCCAGCTCTCCCGACAGAGACACTGAAGCTTTCTTT.

V is TRBV18 and J is TRBJ2-2; D is possibly TRBD1 (7 bases). The CDR3 runs to 18 residues. Germline CDR1 KGHSH, CDR2 LQKENI. Trimming pared 2 bases from V and 5 bases from J, leaving 21 bases between. CDR3 DNA: TGTGCCAGCTCACCATTCCCTCCCTCAGGGGGGCGAACCGGGGAGCTGTTTTTT. Amino acid sequence: CASSPFPPSGGRTGELFF.

This chain joins TRBV5-1 and TRBJ1-2; 7 positions match TRBD1. With V trimmed by 2 bases and J by 0 bases, 7 bases remained unmatched. The CDR3 spans 16 residues. Looked up from germline, CDR1 is SGHRS and CDR2 is YFSETQ. The CDR3 DNA reads as TGCGCCAGCAGCTTAACAGGGGATGGGGCTAACTATGGCTACACCTTC. Its translation: CASSLTGDGANYGYTF. The full variable domain, its missing parts supplied by reference TRBV5-1 and TRBJ1-2, is KAGVTQTPRYLIKTRGQQVTLSCSPISGHRSVSWYQQTPGQGLQFLFEYFSETQRNKGNFPGRFSGRQFSNSRSEMNVSTLELGDSALYLCASSLTGDGANYGYTFGSGTRLTVV.

This chain connects TRBV20-1 to TRBJ1-4; no clear D gene. V was clipped by 5 bases and J by 7 bases, with 8 bases between them. There are 11 residues in the CDR3. From germline, CDR1 is DFQATT and CDR2 SNEGSKA (reference sequence). CDR3 sequence (DNA): TGCAGTGCTCGCATAGTTGAAAAACTGTTTTTT. It translates to CSARIVEKLFF.

There are a few counts of this clone. The V call is TRBV6-1, the J call TRBJ1-1; TRBD1 might be the D (5 bases). V dropped 1 base and J dropped 5 bases, with 14 bases sitting between them. Germline CDR1 reads MNHNS; CDR2 reads SASEGT. The CDR3 loop spans 15 amino acids. The chain's CDR3 is CASSEEWSGGTEAFF. The CDR3 DNA follows: TGTGCCAGCAGTGAAGAATGGAGTGGGGGGACTGAAGCTTTCTTT.

The chain employs TRBV18 and TRBJ2-5; 13 nucleotides line up with TRBD2. CDR3 size: 16 residues. J gave up 4 bases and V 2 bases, and 4 bases lay outside the gene matches. Germline loops: CDR1 KGHSH, CDR2 LQKENI. The CDR3 nucleotides read TGTGCCAGCTCACCAACTAGCGGGGGGGTCGGAGAGACCCAGTACTTC. It yields the protein CASSPTSGGVGETQYF.

CDR3 residues: CASSPRTGAKLFF. The CDR3 region has the DNA TGTGCCAGCAGTCCCAGGACAGGGGCAAAACTGTTTTTT. The chain has TRBV28 and TRBJ1-4; TRBD1 aligns across 9 bases. The CDR3 covers 13 residues. V lost 5 bases, J lost 10 bases, and 5 bases stayed unmatched. Per germline, CDR1 MDHEN and CDR2 SYDVKM.

This chain connects TRBV11-1 to TRBJ2-1, with 8 bases that match TRBD2. The CDR3 is 15 residues long. J gave up 6 bases and V 4 bases, and 8 bases lay outside the gene matches. CDR1 and CDR2 from the germline V gene are SGHAT and FQDESV (reference sequence). The DNA for the CDR3 is TGTGCCAGCAGCTGGGGGGGGACTAGGGTCAATGAGCAGTTCTTC. The encoded protein is CASSWGGTRVNEQFF.

This clone was recorded once. The genes are TRBV28 and TRBJ1-5; TRBD1 is a possible D gene (5 bases). Trimming removed 7 bases from V and 4 bases from J, with 11 bases in between. The CDR3 has 13 residues. The germline V gene has CDR1 MDHEN and CDR2 SYDVKM. CDR3 bases: TGTGCCAGCACCTCCGGGGGGAATCAGCCCCAGCATTTT. Translated: CASTSGGNQPQHF.

This sequence joins TRBV5-8 and TRBJ1-2, with D possibly being TRBD1 (5 bases). The germline CDR1 and CDR2 sequences are SGHTS and YDEGEE. The CDR3 extends over 11 amino acids. V lost 4 bases to trimming and J lost 7 bases, with 8 bases between them. CDR3 residues: CASSPRGGYTF. CDR3 DNA sequence: TGTGCCAGCAGCCCTAGGGGTGGCTACACCTTC.

This chain connects TRBV5-4 to TRBJ2-1, with 14 bases identical to TRBD2. This CDR3 is 16 amino acids long. Trimming at V came to 1 base and at J to 7 bases, leaving 4 bases not matched to a gene. In germline, CDR1 is SGHNT, CDR2 YYREEE (reference sequence). The CDR3 here is CASSLYGLAGGNEQFF. The CDR3, as DNA: TGTGCCAGCAGCTTGTACGGACTAGCGGGGGGAAATGAGCAGTTCTTC.

The chain couples TRBV10-3 to TRBJ2-1, with 11 bases fitting TRBD1. V was pared by 9 bases and J by 0 bases, with 10 bases of the junction left unmatched. Germline assignment: CDR1 ENHRY and CDR2 SYGVKD. The length of the CDR3 is 17 residues. The CDR3 reads CAIGQGATWSSYNEQFF. In DNA, the CDR3 is TGTGCCATAGGACAGGGGGCAACCTGGAGCTCCTACAATGAGCAGTTCTTC.

The count of this clone is one. This chain links TRBV6-4 with TRBJ2-7, with unresolved D. CDR1 is MRHNA, CDR2 SNTAGT, per germline. The CDR3 consists of 14 residues. V was cut by 4 bases and J by 0 bases, with 10 bases left in between. The CDR3 loop reads CASSVPLFSYEQYF. The CDR3 region has the DNA TGTGCCAGCAGTGTTCCGTTATTCTCCTACGAGCAGTACTTC.

The V and J genes are TRBV12-3 or TRBV12-4 and TRBJ2-3; D is undetermined. This CDR3 region has 13 residues. V lost 2 bases and J 3 bases, leaving 6 bases between the germline ends. The CDR3 is CASSLSSTDTQYF. The CDR3 DNA follows: TGTGCCAGCAGTTTATCCTCTACAGATACGCAGTATTTT.

V and J are TRBV5-1 and TRBJ1-6; D might be TRBD1 (6 bases). The CDR3 extends over 16 amino acids. V lost 4 bases and J 0 bases, leaving 11 bases between the germline ends. Germline-derived CDR1 and CDR2 are SGHRS and YFSETQ. The chain's CDR3 is CASSRDIGSYNSPLHF. The CDR3 nucleotides are TGCGCCAGCAGCCGGGACATCGGCTCCTATAATTCACCCCTCCACTTT.

The rearrangement uses TRBV28 and TRBJ1-2; tentative D call: TRBD1 (5 bases). The germline V gene encodes CDR1 MDHEN and CDR2 SYDVKM. This CDR3 spans 14 amino acids. The V end lost 5 bases, the J end lost 8 bases, and 18 bases lay between the germline ends. CDR3 bases: TGTGCCAGCAGTCCCCCGGACACCGCGTGGGGCTACACCTTC. Translated: CASSPPDTAWGYTF.

The chain combines TRBV28 with TRBJ2-5; TRBD1 might be the D (6 bases). The germline V gene encodes CDR1 MDHEN and CDR2 SYDVKM. The CDR3 extends over 17 amino acids. The V end lost 4 bases, the J end lost 0 bases, and 18 bases lay between the germline ends. The CDR3 DNA is TGTGCCAGCAGTTCCCCGAGATTCGACAGGTACCAAGAGACCCAGTACTTC. This sequence encodes CASSSPRFDRYQETQYF.

This clone was seen only once. This chain connects TRBV12-3 or TRBV12-4 to TRBJ1-2, with D perhaps matching TRBD1 (6 bases). This CDR3 comprises 13 residues. V lost 2 bases, J lost 8 bases, and 12 bases lay in between. This chain's CDR3 is CASSLRRGRGYTF. The CDR3 DNA follows: TGTGCCAGCAGTTTACGCAGGGGCAGGGGCTACACCTTC.

The V and J genes are TRBV3-1 (or the pseudogene TRBV3-2) and TRBJ1-6; D not certain. CDR3 size: 17 residues. CDR1 and CDR2 (germline): LGHDT, YNNKEL (reference sequence). V was cut by 5 bases and J by 10 bases, with 24 bases left in between. In nucleotides, the CDR3 is TGTGCCAGCAGCGAAAAAGGACGGAATACACGGGAATCACCCCTCCACTTT. Its protein product is CASSEKGRNTRESPLHF.

This rearrangement joins TRBV2 to TRBJ1-3, with D possibly matching TRBD1 (6 bases). The CDR3 totals 13 residues. CDR1 and CDR2 from the germline V gene are SNHLY and FYNNEI. Trimming left V 2 bases short and J 4 bases short, with 6 bases between. The DNA for the CDR3 is TGTGCCAGCAGTGAACAGGGGGGAAACACCATATATTTT. Amino acids: CASSEQGGNTIYF.

The chain joins TRBV7-9 to TRBJ1-1; 8 bases fit TRBD1. The J segment lost 5 bases and the V segment lost 1 base, leaving 3 bases of the junction unmatched. This CDR3 is 14 amino acids long. CDR1 and CDR2 from the germline V gene are SEHNR and FQNEAQ (reference sequence). CDR3 sequence reads: CASSLDGQGTEAFF. The CDR3 nucleotides read TGTGCCAGCAGCTTAGACGGACAGGGTACTGAAGCTTTCTTT.